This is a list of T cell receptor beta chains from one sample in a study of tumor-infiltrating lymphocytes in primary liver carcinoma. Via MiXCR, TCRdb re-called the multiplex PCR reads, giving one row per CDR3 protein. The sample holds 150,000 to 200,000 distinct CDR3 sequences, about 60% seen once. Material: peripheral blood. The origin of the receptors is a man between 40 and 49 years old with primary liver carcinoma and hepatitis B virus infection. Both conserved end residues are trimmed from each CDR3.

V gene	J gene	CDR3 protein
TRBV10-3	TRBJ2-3	AISRQDTDMQY
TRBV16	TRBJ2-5	ASSLDRGRKTQY
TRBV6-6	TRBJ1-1	ASSYLDRANTEAF
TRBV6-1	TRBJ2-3	ASCKGGFADTQY
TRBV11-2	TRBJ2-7	ASSLTSRSSYEQY
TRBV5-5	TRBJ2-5	ASSLDGETQY
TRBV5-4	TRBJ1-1	ASSPPGTGNMNTEAF
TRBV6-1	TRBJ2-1	ASRTSPVDEQF
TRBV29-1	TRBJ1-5	SADTGDNQPQH
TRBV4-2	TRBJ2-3	ASSQDKATQFTDMQY
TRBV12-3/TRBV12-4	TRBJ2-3	ASGDLSTDTQY
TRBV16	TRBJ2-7	ASGQRPDYEQY
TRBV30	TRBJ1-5	AWRSQASNQPQH
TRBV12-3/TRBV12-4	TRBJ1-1	ASSLGTIRARRTEAF
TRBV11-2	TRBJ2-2	ASSLWREGTGELF
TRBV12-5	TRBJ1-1	ASGFNTPGMNTEAF
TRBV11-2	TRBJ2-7	ASSLGGGDWYEQY
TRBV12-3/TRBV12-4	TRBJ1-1	ASRPQGRGAF
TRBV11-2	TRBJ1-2	ASGHRTPLSGDYGYT
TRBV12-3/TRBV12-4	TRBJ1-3	ASTQQGKENTIY
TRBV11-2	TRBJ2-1	SSSSLAGAYNEQS
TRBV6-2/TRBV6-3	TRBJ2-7	ASTGTGNYEQY
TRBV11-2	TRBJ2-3	ASGLAPLGLAVNYTQY
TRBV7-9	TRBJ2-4	ASSFLEQGPNIQY
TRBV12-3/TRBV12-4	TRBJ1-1	ASRNPGPRGTEAF
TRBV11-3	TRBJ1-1	ASIITWNTEAF
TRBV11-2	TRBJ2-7	ASSETTEYGSYEQY
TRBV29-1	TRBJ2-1	SVEDARSPDNEQF
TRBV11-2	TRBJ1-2	ASSPRGGVANYGYT
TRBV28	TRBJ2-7	ASILGTAGEHY
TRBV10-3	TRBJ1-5	ASVEQLWNQPQH
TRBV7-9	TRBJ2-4	ASERSGRMDIQY
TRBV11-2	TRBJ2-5	ASGQGARETQY
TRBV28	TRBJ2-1	ASTATGAGRYNEQF
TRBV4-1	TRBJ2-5	ASSRRTREGETQY
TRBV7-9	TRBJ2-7	ASSLPGQGTYEQY
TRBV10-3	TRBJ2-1	AISAVENEQF
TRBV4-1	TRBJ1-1	ASSYETGAGTEAF
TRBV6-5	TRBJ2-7	ASSYSFTGVAYEQY
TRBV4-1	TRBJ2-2	ASSQPSGAGTGELF
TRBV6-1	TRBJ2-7	ASSGPQDMYEQY
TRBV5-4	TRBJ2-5	ASSLSVSLETRY
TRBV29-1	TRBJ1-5	NVGSNQSQH
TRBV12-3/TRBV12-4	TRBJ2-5	ASSLNGGTEETQY
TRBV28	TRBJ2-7	ASSPDSEGYEQY
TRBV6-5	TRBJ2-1	ASSYEGGLYNEQF
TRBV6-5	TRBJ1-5	ASSKEGMSNQPQH
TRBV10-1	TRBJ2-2	ASADAGNTGELF
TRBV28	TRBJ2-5	ASSRPRAGGVLETRY
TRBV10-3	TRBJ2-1	AIGGGDEQF
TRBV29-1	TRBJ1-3	SVEGGDNYSRNTIY
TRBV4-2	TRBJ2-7	ASSQSQSYEQY
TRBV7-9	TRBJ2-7	ASSGGRAYEQY
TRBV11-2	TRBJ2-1	TSSLIRASGRFEYDEQL